This T cell receptor beta chain was profiled in a study of T cell responses to AZD1222 COVID-19 vaccine. Overall study: Second-dose intervals near 4 or 12 weeks were combined.

The assay was immunoSEQ multiplex PCR, and TCRdb's table has in-frame clones only and misses some. The sample has about 150,000 clones, 90% seen once. Concerning this clone: Its antigen is not known.

CDR1 is GTSNPN and CDR2 is SVGIG in the germline V gene (reference sequence). The junction had 6 bases not matched to a gene; V was cut back by 7 bases and J by 0 bases. This CDR3 spans 14 amino acids. Whole-study findings and limits: Spike-specific TCRs gained breadth and depth after people received two AZD1222 doses. Repertoires were sampled only after the peak T cell response. Donors skewed white British and female; clonal diversity was possibly underestimated.

Sequencing used peripheral blood, obtained on day 0 of AZD1222 vaccination. The rearrangement joins TRBV30 to TRBJ1-2; 9 nucleotides align to TRBD1. This TCR was sampled from an adult in good health. The CDR3 coding sequence is TGTGCCTCCCCCGACAGGGGGGCTAACTATGGCTACACCTTC. Its protein product is CASPDRGANYGYTF. Complete variable domain (other parts from reference TRBV30 and TRBJ1-2): SQTIHQWPATLVQPVGSPLSLECTVEGTSNPNLYWYRQAAGRGLQLLFYSVGIGQISSEVPQNLSASRPQDRQFILSSKKLLLSDSGFYLCASPDRGANYGYTFGSGTRLTVV.